The entry below describes one TCR beta chain. Its matching antigen is unknown. This specimen belongs to a study of cytomegalovirus exposure and HLA in healthy donors. General study findings and limits: Upon later analysis, TCR association rates were observed to vary by HLA locus, being highest for DRB1 and lowest for HLA-C.

When sampled, the donors appeared nominally healthy, though they likely had unrecorded immune exposures. Germline V gives CDR1 SGHDN, CDR2 FVKESK. The CDR3 has 13 amino acids. Trimming took 1 base from V and 1 from J, leaving 4 bases between them. Both 60 Vbeta primers and 13 Jbeta primers went into the PCR. Method: immunoSEQ multiplex PCR; TCRdb's copy keeps in-frame clones and lacks some. The top ten hold about 1.3% of the sample, which has approximately 150,000 clones, about 80% seen once. The TCR sequence derives from a man aged 25 to 40 in good health and CMV-seronegative. Input material: PBMCs. The J gene is TRBJ1-1, the V gene TRBV14, with no clear D. The CDR3 here is CASSQVRNTEAFF. The CDR3 bases are TGTGCCAGCAGCCAAGTCAGGAACACTGAAGCTTTCTTT.